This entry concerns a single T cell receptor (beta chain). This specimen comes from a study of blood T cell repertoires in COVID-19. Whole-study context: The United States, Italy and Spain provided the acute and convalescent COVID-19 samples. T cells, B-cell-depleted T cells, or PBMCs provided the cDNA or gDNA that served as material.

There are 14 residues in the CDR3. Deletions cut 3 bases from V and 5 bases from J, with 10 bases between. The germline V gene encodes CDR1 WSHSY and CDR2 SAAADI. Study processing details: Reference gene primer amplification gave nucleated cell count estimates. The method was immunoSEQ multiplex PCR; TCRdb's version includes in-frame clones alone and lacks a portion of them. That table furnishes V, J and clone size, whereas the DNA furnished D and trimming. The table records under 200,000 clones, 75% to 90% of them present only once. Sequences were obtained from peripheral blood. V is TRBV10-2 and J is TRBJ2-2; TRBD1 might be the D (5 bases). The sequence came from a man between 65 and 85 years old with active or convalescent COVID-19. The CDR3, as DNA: TGCGCCAGCAGTGACCCGACAGTTACCGGGGAGCTGTTTTTT. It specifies CASSDPTVTGELFF.